The TCR beta chain described here comes from a study of control samples from healthy donors and cancer patients. Trimming removed 1 base from V and 13 bases from J, with 14 bases in between. CDR1 is LNHDA and CDR2 is SQIVND in the germline V gene (reference sequence). This CDR3 is built from 13 residues. This table comes from immunoSEQ multiplex PCR, and its TCRdb copy is limited to in-frame clones, with some not included. Among around 150,000 clones listed, roughly 94% were seen once. The sequencing sample was made of PBMCs. The source is a man aged 60-69 years with colorectal cancer. The J gene is TRBJ2-1, the V gene TRBV19, with D possibly TRBD2 on 5 matching bases. The CDR3 protein is CASSIVTGSEQFF. CDR3 in DNA: TGTGCCAGTAGTATAGTAACGGGATCGGAACAGTTCTTC.